This TCR beta chain was recorded in a study of shared clonotypes between healthy human individuals. Several immunoSEQ plates received, in even portions, the genomic DNA of each subset. Repertoires were generated with immunoSEQ multiplex PCR, while TCRdb's copy carries only in-frame clones and drops some. The sample holds more than 550,000 clones, roughly 91% seen once. The length of the CDR3 is 14 residues. Germline values: CDR1 SGHRS, CDR2 YFSETQ. Trimming removed 3 bases from V and 4 bases from J, with 13 bases in between. The sequencing input was memory CD8+ T cells from PBMCs. Subset meaning: CD45RO+ cells pooled with CCR7-negative TemRA cells. The TCR originated in a man between 18 and 35 years old in good health. Some clones in this sample may be carry-over from other donors' samples. The genes are TRBV5-1 and TRBJ1-1; maybe TRBD1 (6 bases). CDR3 residues: CASSWSGAATEAFF. Written as DNA, the CDR3 is TGCGCCAGCAGCTGGTCGGGGGCGGCCACTGAAGCTTTCTTT.